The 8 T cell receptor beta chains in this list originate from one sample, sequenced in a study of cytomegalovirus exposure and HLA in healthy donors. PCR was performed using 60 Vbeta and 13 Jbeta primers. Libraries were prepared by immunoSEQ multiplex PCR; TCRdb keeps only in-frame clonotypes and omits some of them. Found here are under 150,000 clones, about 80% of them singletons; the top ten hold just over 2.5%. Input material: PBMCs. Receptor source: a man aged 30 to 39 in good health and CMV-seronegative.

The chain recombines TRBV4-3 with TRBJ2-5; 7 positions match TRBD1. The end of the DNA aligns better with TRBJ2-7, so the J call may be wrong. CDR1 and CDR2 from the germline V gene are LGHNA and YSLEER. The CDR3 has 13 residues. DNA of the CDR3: TGCGCCAGCAGCCAAAGACAGGGCTACGAGCAGTACTTC. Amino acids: CASSQRQGYEQYF.

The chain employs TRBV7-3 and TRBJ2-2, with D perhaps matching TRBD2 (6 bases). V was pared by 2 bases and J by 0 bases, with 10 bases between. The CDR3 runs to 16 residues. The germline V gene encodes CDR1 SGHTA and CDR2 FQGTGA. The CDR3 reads CASSLYSGANTGELFF. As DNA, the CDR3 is TGTGCCAGCAGCTTATATAGCGGCGCGAACACCGGGGAGCTGTTTTTT.

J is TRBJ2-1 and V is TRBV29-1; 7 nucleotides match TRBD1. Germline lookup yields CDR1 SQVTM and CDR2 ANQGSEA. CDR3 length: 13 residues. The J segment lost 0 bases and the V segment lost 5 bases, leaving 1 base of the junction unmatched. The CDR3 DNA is TGCAGCGTTCGGACAGGCTCCTACAATGAGCAGTTCTTC. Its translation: CSVRTGSYNEQFF.

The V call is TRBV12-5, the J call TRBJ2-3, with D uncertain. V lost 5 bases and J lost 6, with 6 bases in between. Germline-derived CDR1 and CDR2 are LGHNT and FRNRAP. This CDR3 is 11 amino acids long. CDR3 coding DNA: TGTGCTAGTGGTCCCTTTGATACGCAGTATTTT. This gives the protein CASGPFDTQYF.

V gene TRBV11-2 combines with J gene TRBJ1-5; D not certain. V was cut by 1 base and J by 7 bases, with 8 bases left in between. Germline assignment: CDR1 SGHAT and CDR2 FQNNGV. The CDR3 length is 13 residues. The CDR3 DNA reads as TGTGCCAGCAGCTTAGGTCGAGGACAGCCCCAGCATTTT. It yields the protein CASSLGRGQPQHF.

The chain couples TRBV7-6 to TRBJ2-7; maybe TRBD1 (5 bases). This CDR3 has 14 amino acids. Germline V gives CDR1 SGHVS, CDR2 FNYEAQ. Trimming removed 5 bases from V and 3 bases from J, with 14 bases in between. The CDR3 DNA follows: TGTGCCAGCAGCGCCAGGGCTCCCAACTACGAGCAGTACTTC. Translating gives CASSARAPNYEQYF.

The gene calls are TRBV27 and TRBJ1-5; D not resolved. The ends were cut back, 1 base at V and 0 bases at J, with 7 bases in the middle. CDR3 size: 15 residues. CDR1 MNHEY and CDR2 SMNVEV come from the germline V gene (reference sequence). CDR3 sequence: CASSLLRYSNQPQHF. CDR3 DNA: TGTGCCAGCAGTTTATTACGGTATAGCAATCAGCCCCAGCATTTT.

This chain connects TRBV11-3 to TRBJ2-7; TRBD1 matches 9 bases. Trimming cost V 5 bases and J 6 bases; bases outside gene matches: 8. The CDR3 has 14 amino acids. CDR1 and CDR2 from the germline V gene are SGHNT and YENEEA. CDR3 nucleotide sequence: TGTGCCAGCAGCCCCCGGGACAGGGAAGGCGAGCAGTACTTC. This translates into CASSPRDREGEQYF. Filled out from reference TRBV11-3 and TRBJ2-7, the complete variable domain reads EAGVVQSPRYKIIEKKQPVAFWCNPISGHNTLYWYLQNLGQGPELLIRYENEEAVDDSQLPKDRFSAERLKGVDSTLKIQPAELGDSAVYLCASSPRDREGEQYFGPGTRLTVT.